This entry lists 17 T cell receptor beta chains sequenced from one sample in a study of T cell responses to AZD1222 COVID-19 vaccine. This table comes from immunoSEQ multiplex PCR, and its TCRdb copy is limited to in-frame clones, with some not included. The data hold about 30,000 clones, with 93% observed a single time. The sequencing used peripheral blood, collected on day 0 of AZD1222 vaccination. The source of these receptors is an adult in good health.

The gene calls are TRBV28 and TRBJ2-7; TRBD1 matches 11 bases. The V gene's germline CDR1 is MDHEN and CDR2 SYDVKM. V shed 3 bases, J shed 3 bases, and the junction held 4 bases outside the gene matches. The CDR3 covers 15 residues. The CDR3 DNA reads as TGTGCCAGCAGTTTGGGGGGGACAGGGGGCTACGAGCAGTACTTC. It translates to CASSLGGTGGYEQYF.

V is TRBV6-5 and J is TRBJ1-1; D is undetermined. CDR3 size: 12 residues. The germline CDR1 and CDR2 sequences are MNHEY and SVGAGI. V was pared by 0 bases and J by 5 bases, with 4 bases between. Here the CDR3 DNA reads TGTGCCAGCAGTTACTCACGGACTGAAGCTTTCTTT. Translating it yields CASSYSRTEAFF.

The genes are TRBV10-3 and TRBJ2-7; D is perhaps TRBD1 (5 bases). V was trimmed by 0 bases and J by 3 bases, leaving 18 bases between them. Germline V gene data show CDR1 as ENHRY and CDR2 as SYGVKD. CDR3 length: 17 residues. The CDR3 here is CAISESMAGSIHYEQYF. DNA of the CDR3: TGTGCCATCAGTGAGTCGATGGCAGGGTCTATACACTACGAGCAGTACTTC.

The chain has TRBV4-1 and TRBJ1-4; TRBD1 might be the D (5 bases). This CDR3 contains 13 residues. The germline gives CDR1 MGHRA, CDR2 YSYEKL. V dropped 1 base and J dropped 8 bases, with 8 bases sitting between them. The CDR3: CASSQVGGEKLFF. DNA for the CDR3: TGCGCCAGCAGCCAAGTGGGGGGGGAAAAACTGTTTTTT.

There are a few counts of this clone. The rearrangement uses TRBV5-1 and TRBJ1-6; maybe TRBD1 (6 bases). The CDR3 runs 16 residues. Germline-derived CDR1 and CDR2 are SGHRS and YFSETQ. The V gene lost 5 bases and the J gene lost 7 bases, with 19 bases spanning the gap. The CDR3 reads CASRQGQSILNSPLHF. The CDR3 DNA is TGCGCCAGCAGACAAGGACAGAGTATACTCAATTCACCCCTCCACTTT.

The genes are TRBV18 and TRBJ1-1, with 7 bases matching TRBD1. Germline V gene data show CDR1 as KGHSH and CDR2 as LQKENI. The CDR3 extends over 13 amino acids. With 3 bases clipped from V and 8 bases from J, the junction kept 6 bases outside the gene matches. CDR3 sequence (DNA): TGTGCCAGCTCACCCGGACAGGTGAGGGAAGCTTTCTTT. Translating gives CASSPGQVREAFF.

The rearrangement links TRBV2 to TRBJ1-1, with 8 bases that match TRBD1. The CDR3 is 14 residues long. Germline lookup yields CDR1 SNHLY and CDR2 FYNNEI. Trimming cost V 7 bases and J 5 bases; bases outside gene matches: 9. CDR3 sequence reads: CASNQEQGGTEAFF. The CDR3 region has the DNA TGTGCCAGCAACCAAGAACAGGGGGGAACTGAAGCTTTCTTT.

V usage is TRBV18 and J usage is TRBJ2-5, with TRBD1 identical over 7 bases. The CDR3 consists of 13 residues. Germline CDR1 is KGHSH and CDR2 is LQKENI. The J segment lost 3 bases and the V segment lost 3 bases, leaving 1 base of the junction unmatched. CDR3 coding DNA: TGTGCCAGCTCACCGGGGACAGAAGAGACCCAGTACTTC. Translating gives CASSPGTEETQYF.

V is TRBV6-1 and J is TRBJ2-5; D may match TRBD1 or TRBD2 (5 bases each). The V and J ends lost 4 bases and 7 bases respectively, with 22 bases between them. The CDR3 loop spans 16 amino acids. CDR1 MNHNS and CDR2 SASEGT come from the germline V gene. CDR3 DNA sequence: TGTGCCAGCAGTGTTACGGGACGCGGCCAGACATGGACCCAGTACTTC. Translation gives CASSVTGRGQTWTQYF.

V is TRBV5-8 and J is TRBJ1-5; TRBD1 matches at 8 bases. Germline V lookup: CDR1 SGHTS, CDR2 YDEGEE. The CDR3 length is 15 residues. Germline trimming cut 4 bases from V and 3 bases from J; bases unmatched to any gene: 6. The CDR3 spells CASSPRTGNNQPQHF. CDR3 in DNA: TGTGCCAGCAGCCCTAGGACAGGGAACAATCAGCCCCAGCATTTT.

CDR3 protein: CASSLGQSYNEQFF. CDR3 nucleotide sequence: TGCGCCAGCAGCTTGGGGCAGTCTTACAATGAGCAGTTCTTC. This chain links TRBV5-1 with TRBJ2-1; D call uncertain. The germline V gene encodes CDR1 SGHRS and CDR2 YFSETQ. V shed 0 bases and J shed 4 bases, with 8 bases lying between them. The CDR3 spans 14 residues.

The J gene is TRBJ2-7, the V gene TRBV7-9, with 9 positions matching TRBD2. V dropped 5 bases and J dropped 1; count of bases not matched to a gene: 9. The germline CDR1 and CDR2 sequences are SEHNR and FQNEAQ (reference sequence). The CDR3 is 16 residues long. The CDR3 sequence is CASSPRSSGSSYEQYF. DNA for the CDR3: TGTGCCAGCAGCCCCCGGAGTAGCGGGAGTTCCTACGAGCAGTACTTC.

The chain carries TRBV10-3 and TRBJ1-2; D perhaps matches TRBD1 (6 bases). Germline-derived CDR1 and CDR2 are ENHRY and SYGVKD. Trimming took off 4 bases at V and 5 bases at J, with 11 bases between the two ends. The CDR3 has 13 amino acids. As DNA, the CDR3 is TGTGCCATCAGTGCTGACAGGAATTATGGCTACACCTTC. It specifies CAISADRNYGYTF.

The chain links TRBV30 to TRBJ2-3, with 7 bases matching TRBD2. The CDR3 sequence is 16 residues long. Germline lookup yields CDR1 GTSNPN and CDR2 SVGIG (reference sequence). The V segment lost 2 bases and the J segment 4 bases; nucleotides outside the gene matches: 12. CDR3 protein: CAWSQKGLPGADTQYF. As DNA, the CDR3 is TGTGCCTGGAGTCAGAAGGGACTACCCGGGGCAGATACGCAGTATTTT.

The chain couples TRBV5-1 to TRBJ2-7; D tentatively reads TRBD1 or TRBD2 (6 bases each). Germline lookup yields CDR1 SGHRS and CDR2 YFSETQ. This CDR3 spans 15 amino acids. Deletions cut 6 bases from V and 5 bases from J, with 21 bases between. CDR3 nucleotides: TGCGCCAGCACTTCCCGACAACCGGGGGCCGACGAGCAGTACTTC. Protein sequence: CASTSRQPGADEQYF.

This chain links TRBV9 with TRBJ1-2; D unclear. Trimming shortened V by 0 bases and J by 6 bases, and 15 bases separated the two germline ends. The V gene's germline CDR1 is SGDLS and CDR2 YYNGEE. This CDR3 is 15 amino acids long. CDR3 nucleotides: TGTGCCAGCAGCGTAGAAGGGTGGCCTGAGGATGGCTACACCTTC. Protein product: CASSVEGWPEDGYTF.

In nucleotides, the CDR3 is TGTGCCACCTCGGGACAGGGGTTCTCTCGGGGCTACACCTTC. Translated, it gives CATSGQGFSRGYTF. This chain connects TRBV6-5 to TRBJ1-2, with 10 bases fitting TRBD1. V shed 10 bases and J 8 bases; nucleotides not matched to a gene: 13. The CDR3 extends over 14 amino acids. CDR1 is MNHEY and CDR2 is SVGAGI in the germline V gene.